These 20 T cell receptor beta chains came from one sample sequenced in a study of regulatory T cells in long-lasting Graves disease. Time point of the sample: newly diagnosed GD, antithyroid drugs for less than 3 months. RNA extracted from PBMCs served as the sequencing template. Combining iRepertoire HTBI primers with Arm-PCR of CDR3 regions, the authors built TCR beta libraries. TCRdb re-called the multiplex PCR reads with MiXCR, one entry per CDR3 protein. Of a few hundred thousand distinct CDR3 sequences in the sample, around a sixth were seen once. The same sample was also used in a study of T cells in Graves' hyperthyroidism and ophthalmopathy.

Specimen: peripheral blood mononuclear cells (PBMCs), collected at new diagnosis, from a patient treated with antithyroid drugs. All receptors come from a woman aged 25 to 39 with Graves disease.

This clonotype came up many times. V is TRBV12-3 or TRBV12-4 and J is TRBJ1-5, with D uncertain. The CDR3 covers 14 residues. Trimming removed 8 bases from V and 3 bases from J, with 14 bases in between. CDR3 in amino acids: CASHGRGYNQPQHF. The DNA for the CDR3 is TGTGCCAGCCACGGACGAGGATACAATCAGCCCCAGCATTTT.

A few counts support this clonotype. The V and J genes are TRBV5-6 and TRBJ1-6; 11 nucleotides align to TRBD1. From germline, CDR1 is SGHDT and CDR2 YYEEEE. CDR3 length: 15 residues. V was pared by 4 bases and J by 6 bases, with 3 bases of the junction left unmatched. This CDR3 is CASSRDRGTNSPLHF. For the CDR3, the DNA is TGTGCCAGCAGCAGGGACAGGGGGACTAATTCACCCCTCCACTTT.

The chain joins TRBV7-2 to TRBJ2-1; maybe TRBD2 (6 bases). The CDR3 runs 17 residues. The V gene's germline CDR1 is SGHTA and CDR2 FQGNSA. The germline V and J ends were trimmed by 2 bases and 0 bases, with 14 bases remaining between them. For the CDR3, the DNA is TGTGCCAGCAGCTTAAGGGCCGGCGGGGCCTCCTACAATGAGCAGTTCTTC. Translated, it gives CASSLRAGGASYNEQFF.

This clonotype was counted many times. The rearrangement links TRBV13 to TRBJ2-7; D unclear. This CDR3 has 11 amino acids. The ends were cut back, 5 bases at V and 5 bases at J, with 7 bases in the middle. Germline CDR1 is PRHDT and CDR2 is FYEKMQ (reference sequence). The DNA for the CDR3 is TGTGCCAGCAGCCCCCACAACGAGCAGTACTTC. This encodes CASSPHNEQYF.

The sample holds many counts of this clonotype. The chain combines TRBV6-1 with TRBJ1-5; 8 bases map to TRBD1. The CDR3 runs 15 residues. The V and J ends lost 6 bases and 2 bases, in that order; junction bases with no gene match: 6. Germline CDR1 is MNHNS and CDR2 is SASEGT. DNA for the CDR3: TGTGCCAGCAGGGGGGGGACAGGCGGCAATCAGCCCCAGCATTTT. Protein: CASRGGTGGNQPQHF.

This clonotype was observed at least ten times. This chain joins TRBV12-3 or TRBV12-4 and TRBJ2-7, with D possibly TRBD2 on 7 matching bases. The CDR3 is made up of 14 amino acids. Trimming removed 4 bases at V and 5 bases at J, with 15 bases between. The DNA for the CDR3 is TGTGCCAGCAGTTGGGTGGGGGGGCCCGACGAGCAGTACTTC. Its protein product is CASSWVGGPDEQYF.

In its sample, this clonotype was seen many times. The gene calls are TRBV20-1 and TRBJ2-3, with TRBD2 identical over 8 bases. CDR1 and CDR2 from the germline V gene are DFQATT and SNEGSKA (reference sequence). The V and J ends lost 3 bases and 5 bases, in that order; junction bases with no gene match: 7. The CDR3 covers 14 residues. In DNA form, the CDR3 reads TGCAGTGCTAGTCCCGGGGGGGCCGAAGATACGCAGTATTTT. It is translated as CSASPGGAEDTQYF.

Points on this clonotype: Only one base separates this from a far larger clonotype, so it likely reflects a read error. The V call is TRBV7-9, the J call TRBJ1-2; TRBD1 might be the D (5 bases). V gave up 5 bases and J gave up 7 bases, with 14 bases separating them. The germline gives CDR1 SEHNR, CDR2 FQNEAQ (reference sequence). The CDR3 loop spans 13 amino acids. CDR3 residues: CASSRQGTGGYTF. DNA for the CDR3: TGTGCCAGCAGCCGGCAGGGAACGGGTGGCTACACCTTC.

A single count supports this clonotype. This chain connects TRBV7-3 to TRBJ2-2; D unresolved. The V end lost 0 bases, the J end lost 4 bases, and 9 bases lay between the germline ends. Per germline, CDR1 SGHTA and CDR2 FQGTGA. The CDR3 covers 15 residues. CDR3 in amino acids: CASSLTGRGTGELFF. For the CDR3, the DNA is TGTGCCAGCAGCTTAACAGGAAGAGGCACCGGGGAGCTGTTTTTT.

As concerns this clonotype: This likely reflects a read error, since a far larger clone is one base away. The genes are TRBV2 and TRBJ2-1; 8 bases are a match to TRBD2. Germline CDR1 SNHLY, CDR2 FYNNEI. The CDR3 is 15 amino acids. CDR3 DNA: TGTGCCAGCAGCCACCACCGGGGGGGCGACAATGAGCGGTTCTTC. It yields the protein CASSHHRGGDNERFF.

In this sample, this clonotype turned up many times. The rearrangement links TRBV12-3 or TRBV12-4 to TRBJ2-1; possibly TRBD2 for D (7 bases). The germline V and J ends were trimmed by 9 bases and 8 bases, with 20 bases remaining between them. The CDR3 runs 14 residues. DNA for the CDR3: TGTGCCAGTTGCCTACAGGGAGGGTTGGATGAGCAGTTCTTC. This gives the protein CASCLQGGLDEQFF.

This clonotype was picked up many times. This chain joins TRBV13 and TRBJ2-1; D ambiguous. The CDR3 extends over 14 amino acids. Trimming shortened V by 3 bases and J by 6 bases, and 12 bases separated the two germline ends. CDR1 and CDR2 from the germline V gene are PRHDT and FYEKMQ (reference sequence). CDR3 amino acids: CASSFIGLGNEQFF. CDR3 nucleotide sequence: TGTGCCAGCAGCTTCATAGGGTTGGGCAATGAGCAGTTCTTC.

In the case of this clonotype: A clone one base away is much larger, so this may be a read error. Because the CDR3's place on the DNA is in doubt, the DNA is left out and the CDR3 is given as listed by TCRdb. The rearrangement links TRBV5-1 to TRBJ2-7; the table's D call of TRBD1 was not tested on the DNA. CDR1 is SGHRS and CDR2 is YFSETQ in the germline V gene. The CDR3 region is 17 residues in length, termini included. CDR3 region: CASSLDWRVGNGNEQHF.

The sample holds many counts of this clonotype. The rearrangement uses TRBV7-9 and TRBJ2-5; TRBD1 agrees at 7 bases. CDR1 SEHNR and CDR2 FQNEAQ come from the germline V gene (reference sequence). The CDR3 is 16 residues long. V shed 5 bases, J shed 3 bases, and the junction held 12 bases outside the gene matches. The CDR3 is CASSRGQGVVEETQYF. DNA for the CDR3: TGTGCCAGCAGCCGAGGGCAGGGGGTGGTTGAAGAGACCCAGTACTTC. The full variable domain, rest sourced from reference TRBV7-9 and TRBJ2-5, is DTGVSQNPRHKITKRGQNVTFRCDPISEHNRLYWYRQTLGQGPEFLTYFQNEAQLEKSRLLSDRFSAERPKGSFSTLEIQRTEQGDSAMYLCASSRGQGVVEETQYFGPGTRLLVL.

This clonotype was observed at least ten times. The gene calls are TRBV5-1 and TRBJ2-7; weak D call: TRBD2 (5 bases). V was pared by 3 bases and J by 1 base, with 11 bases between. This CDR3 contains 14 residues. Germline CDR1 SGHRS, CDR2 YFSETQ. As DNA, the CDR3 is TGCGCCAGCAGCTCTGGACGGGATTCCTACGAGCAGTACTTC. This encodes CASSSGRDSYEQYF.

This chain links TRBV24-1 with TRBJ2-1; the D gene is possibly TRBD1 (5 bases). V was shortened by 5 bases and J by 12 bases, with 19 bases between the two germline ends. CDR3 length: 14 residues. Germline V gives CDR1 KGHDR, CDR2 SFDVKD. The CDR3 loop is CATSVAQGGVGQFF. CDR3 coding DNA: TGTGCCACCAGTGTGGCGCAGGGTGGGGTCGGGCAGTTCTTC.

Ten or more counts support this clonotype. V usage is TRBV4-1 and J usage is TRBJ2-5; possible D gene TRBD1, 5 bases. CDR3 length: 16 amino acids. The V end lost 0 bases, the J end lost 0 bases, and 11 bases lay between the germline ends. Germline-derived CDR1 and CDR2 are MGHRA and YSYEKL. CDR3 in DNA: TGCGCCAGCAGCCAAGATCGACAGTCCAACCAAGAGACCCAGTACTTC. Its translation is CASSQDRQSNQETQYF.

This clonotype was recorded many times. The chain uses TRBV5-5 and TRBJ1-2, with TRBD1 matching 8 bases. Trimming removed 2 bases from V and 7 bases from J; junction bases left unmatched: 10. Germline V gene sequence: CDR1 SGHKS, CDR2 YYEKEE (reference sequence). This CDR3 has 15 residues. CDR3 amino acids: CASSFGGRGHGGYTF. The CDR3 DNA follows: TGTGCCAGCAGCTTCGGGGGCAGGGGGCATGGTGGCTACACCTTC.

There are many counts of this clonotype. The J gene is TRBJ2-1, the V gene TRBV4-2; D assignment may be TRBD1 or TRBD2 (5 bases each). V was clipped by 5 bases and J by 2 bases, with 7 bases between them. The CDR3 is 13 residues long. CDR1 and CDR2 from the germline V gene are LGHNA and YNFKEQ. In DNA form, the CDR3 reads TGTGCCAGCAGCGAGGGGACCTACAATGAGCAGTTCTTC. Protein: CASSEGTYNEQFF.

This clonotype was recorded many times. The chain uses TRBV20-1 and TRBJ2-7, with 9 nucleotides matching TRBD2. CDR3 size: 14 residues. Germline CDR1 is DFQATT and CDR2 is SNEGSKA (reference sequence). Unmatched junction bases numbered 12, after V lost 6 bases and J lost 6 bases. Here the CDR3 DNA reads TGCAGTGCAACCACTAGCGGGCCTTGGAGCGAGCAGTACTTC. Its translation: CSATTSGPWSEQYF.